A single sample is the source of the 8 T cell receptor beta chains below, sequenced in a study of CD8+CD57+ T cells in acquired aplastic anemia. The TCR beta profiling, which covered VDJ combination and CDR3 sequence, was carried out using genomic DNA as the template. MiXCR, run by TCRdb on the reads, gives a single entry per CDR3 protein. This table has 200,000 or so distinct CDR3 sequences, about 60% appearing once. Individuals selected for sequencing had exhibited CD8+CD57+ cell expansion on flow cytometry. The material sequenced was sorted CD4+, CD8+, or CD8+CD57+ T cells (not recorded which) from PBMCs. The receptors derive from a human donor with aplastic anemia.

The chain uses TRBV29-1 and TRBJ2-5; TRBD1 agrees at 7 bases. Germline loops: CDR1 SQVTM, CDR2 ANQGSEA. The CDR3 is 13 residues long. V gave up 8 bases and J gave up 5 bases; unmatched junction bases: 11. CDR3 sequence: CSSATGPVETQYF. CDR3 DNA sequence: TGCAGCTCTGCGACAGGGCCGGTGGAGACCCAGTACTTC. The full variable domain, completed using reference TRBV29-1 and TRBJ2-5, is SAVISQKPSRDICQRGTSLTIQCQVDSQVTMMFWYRQQPGQSLTLIATANQGSEATYESGFVIDKFPISRPNLTFSTLTVSNMSPEDSSIYLCSSATGPVETQYFGPGTRLLVL.

CDR3 coding DNA: TGCGCCAGCAGCTTCTTGGACGGGAACTATGGCTACACCTTC. Protein sequence: CASSFLDGNYGYTF. The chain couples TRBV5-1 to TRBJ1-2; D ambiguous. Trimming shortened V by 2 bases and J by 2 bases, and 10 bases separated the two germline ends. The CDR3 has 14 amino acids. Per germline, CDR1 SGHRS and CDR2 YFSETQ.

This clonotype was seen only once. The V gene is TRBV5-1, the J gene TRBJ1-6, with TRBD1 as a possible D gene (5 bases). CDR1 is SGHRS and CDR2 is YFSETQ in the germline V gene. The CDR3 extends over 16 amino acids. Trimming stripped 4 bases from V and 10 bases from J, with 21 bases between. The CDR3 region is CASSPLGGAAESPLHF. The DNA of the CDR3 is TGCGCCAGCAGCCCTTTGGGAGGGGCGGCGGAATCACCCCTCCACTTT. The full variable domain, in which reference TRBV5-1 and TRBJ1-6 provide the parts outside the CDR3, is KAGVTQTPRYLIKTRGQQVTLSCSPISGHRSVSWYQQTPGQGLQFLFEYFSETQRNKGNFPGRFSGRQFSNSRSEMNVSTLELGDSALYLCASSPLGGAAESPLHFGNGTRLTVT.

The chain uses TRBV29-1 and TRBJ2-3, with D possibly being TRBD2 (6 bases). Germline V CDR1 and CDR2: SQVTM, ANQGSEA. V lost 2 bases to trimming and J lost 1 base, with 10 bases between them. The CDR3 runs 14 residues. As DNA, the CDR3 is TGCAGCGTTGAAAGGTCGGGAGGCACAGATACGCAGTATTTT. This translates into CSVERSGGTDTQYF.

The CDR3 nucleotides read TGCGCCAGCAGCAAGAGCGGGGGAGGTTACAATGAGCAGTTCTTC. This codes for CASSKSGGGYNEQFF. The V and J genes are TRBV10-1 and TRBJ2-1, with 8 nucleotides matching TRBD2. Germline V lookup: CDR1 WNHNN, CDR2 SYGVQD (reference sequence). Trimming at V came to 6 bases and at J to 4 bases, leaving 8 bases not matched to a gene. The CDR3 sequence is 15 residues long.

This clonotype was seen more than once but under ten times. The rearrangement joins TRBV2 to TRBJ2-7; either TRBD1 or TRBD2 may supply D (8 bases each). The CDR3 consists of 13 residues. V dropped 7 bases and J dropped 7 bases, with 17 bases sitting between them. Germline CDR1 is SNHLY and CDR2 is FYNNEI. The CDR3 sequence: CASNGQGLGEQYF. The CDR3 bases are TGTGCCAGCAACGGACAGGGACTAGGTGAGCAGTACTTC.

The genes are TRBV20-1 and TRBJ2-7, with D tentatively TRBD2 (5 bases). This CDR3 comprises 11 residues. With 4 bases removed from V and 3 bases from J, the gap between germline ends came to 7 bases. The germline V gene encodes CDR1 DFQATT and CDR2 SNEGSKA (reference sequence). The CDR3 nucleotides read TGCAGTGCTAACGGGGACTACGAGCAGTACTTC. This gives the protein CSANGDYEQYF.

This clonotype was seen many times. The chain couples TRBV6-5 to TRBJ2-7; possibly TRBD1 for D (7 bases). The germline CDR1 and CDR2 sequences are MNHEY and SVGAGI. Deletions cut 5 bases from V and 5 bases from J, with 22 bases between. CDR3 length: 16 residues. In nucleotides, the CDR3 is TGTGCCAGCAGTCCAGGGGGAGCGGACTGGGGGGACGAGCAGTACTTC. It encodes CASSPGGADWGDEQYF.